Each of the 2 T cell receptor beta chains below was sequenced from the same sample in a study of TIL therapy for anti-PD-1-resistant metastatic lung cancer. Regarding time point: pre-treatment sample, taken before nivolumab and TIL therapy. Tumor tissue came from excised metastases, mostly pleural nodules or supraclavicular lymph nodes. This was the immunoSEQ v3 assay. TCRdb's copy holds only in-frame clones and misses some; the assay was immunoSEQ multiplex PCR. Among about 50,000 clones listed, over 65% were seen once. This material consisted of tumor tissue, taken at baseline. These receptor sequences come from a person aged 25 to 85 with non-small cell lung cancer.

CDR3 sequence (DNA): TGTGCCAGCAGTGAAGCTCGGGACTCCTCGAGGGGGGCCAAAAACATTCAGTACTTC. Translated: CASSEARDSSRGAKNIQYF. The rearrangement joins TRBV6-1 to TRBJ2-4; the D call may be TRBD1 or TRBD2 (6 bases each). CDR1 and CDR2 (germline): MNHNS, SASEGT. V was clipped by 0 bases and J by 1 base, with 19 bases between them. This CDR3 comprises 19 residues.

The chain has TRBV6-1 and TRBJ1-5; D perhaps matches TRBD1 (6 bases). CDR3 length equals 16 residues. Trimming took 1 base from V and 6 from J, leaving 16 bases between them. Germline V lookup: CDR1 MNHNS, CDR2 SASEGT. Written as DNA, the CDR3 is TGTGCCAGCAGTGAAGGTTGGGGGCGCGGGCGTCAGCCCCAGCATTTT. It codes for CASSEGWGRGRQPQHF.